Reported below is one T cell receptor (beta chain). Its antigen is undetermined. Use of 60 Vbeta and 13 Jbeta primers characterized the PCR. Sequenced by immunoSEQ multiplex PCR; TCRdb stores in-frame clones only, minus some. The sample contains roughly 100,000 clones, under 65% of which appear only once. V shed 0 bases and J 7 bases; nucleotides not matched to a gene: 6. The CDR3 runs 15 residues. The germline CDR1 and CDR2 sequences are SGDLS and YYNGEE. This specimen belongs to a study of cytomegalovirus exposure and HLA in healthy donors. Study-wide points: Presence/absence analyses took donor sequencing depth as roughly uniform. The study carried out a later analysis of TCR beta sequences. It associated some 17,000 of them with specific HLA alleles at a false discovery rate of 0.05.

Donors were nominally healthy when sampled, though unrecorded immune exposures were likely. The sequence was collected from a man aged 60 to 69 in good health and CMV-seronegative. The V call is TRBV9, the J call TRBJ2-2; 7 bases match TRBD1. Sequenced: PBMCs. The CDR3 DNA sequence: TGTGCCAGCAGCGTAGTCGGACAGGCACTCGGGGAGCTGTTTTTT. Its translation is CASSVVGQALGELFF.